This TCR beta chain was profiled in a study of response to subunit inactivated influenza vaccine. Via MiXCR, TCRdb re-called the RT-PCR reads, giving one row per CDR3 protein. Among about 500,000 distinct CDR3 sequences listed, more than 15% were seen once. Study-wide points: A suggestion made by the authors is that each seasonal influenza vaccination recruits few new T cells.

As to this clonotype: Antigen: not known.

The CDR3 runs 15 residues. CDR1 is SGDLS, CDR2 YYNGEE, per germline. The V gene lost 0 bases and the J gene lost 4 bases, with 13 bases spanning the gap. This clonotype was obtained from a man between 50 and 69 years old who received an inactivated influenza vaccine. The V and J genes are TRBV9 and TRBJ2-5; D call uncertain. The source was CD4+ T cells sorted from PBMCs, collected approximately 25 months after vaccination. The CDR3 bases are TGTGCCAGCAGCGTAGCAGGCGCTGCCCTAGAGACCCAGTACTTC. It yields the protein CASSVAGAALETQYF.